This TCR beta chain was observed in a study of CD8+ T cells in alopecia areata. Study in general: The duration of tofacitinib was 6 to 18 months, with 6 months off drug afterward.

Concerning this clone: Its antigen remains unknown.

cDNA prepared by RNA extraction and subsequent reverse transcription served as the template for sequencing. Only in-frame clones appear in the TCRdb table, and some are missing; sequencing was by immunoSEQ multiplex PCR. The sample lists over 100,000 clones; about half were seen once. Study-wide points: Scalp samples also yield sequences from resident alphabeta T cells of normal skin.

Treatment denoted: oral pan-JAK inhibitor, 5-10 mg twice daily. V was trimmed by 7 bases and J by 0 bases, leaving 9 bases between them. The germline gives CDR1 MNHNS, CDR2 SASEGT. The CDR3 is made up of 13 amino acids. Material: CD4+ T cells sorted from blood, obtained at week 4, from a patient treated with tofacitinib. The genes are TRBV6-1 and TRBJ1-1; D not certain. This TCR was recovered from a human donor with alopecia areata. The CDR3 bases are TGTGCCAGCAAGGACCAGCTGAACACTGAAGCTTTCTTT. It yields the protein CASKDQLNTEAFF.